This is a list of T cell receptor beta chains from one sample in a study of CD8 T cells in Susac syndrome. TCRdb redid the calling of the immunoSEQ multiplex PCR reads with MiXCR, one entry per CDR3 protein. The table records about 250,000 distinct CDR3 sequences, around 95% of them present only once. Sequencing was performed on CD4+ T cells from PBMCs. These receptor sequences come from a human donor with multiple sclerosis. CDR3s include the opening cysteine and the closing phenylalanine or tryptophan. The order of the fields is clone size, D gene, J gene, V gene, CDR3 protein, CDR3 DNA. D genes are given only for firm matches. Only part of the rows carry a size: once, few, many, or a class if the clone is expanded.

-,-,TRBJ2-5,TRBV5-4,CASSLEPSRQETQYF,TGTGCCAGCAGCTTGGAGCCCTCTAGACAAGAGACCCAGTACTTC
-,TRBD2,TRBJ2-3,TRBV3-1,CASTSRAGGTDTQYF,TGTGCCAGCACCTCACGAGCGGGGGGCACAGATACGCAGTATTTT
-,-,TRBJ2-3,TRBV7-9,CASSHNQGSGLSRTDTQYF,TGTGCCAGCAGCCACAACCAGGGGTCCGGTTTGTCCCGCACAGATACGCAGTATTTT
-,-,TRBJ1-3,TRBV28,CASSYRPHSGNTIYF,TGTGCCAGCAGTTACCGACCCCACTCTGGAAACACCATATATTTT
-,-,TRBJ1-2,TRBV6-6,CASSWGGRGGGYTF,TGTGCCAGCAGTTGGGGGGGGAGAGGAGGTGGCTACACCTTC
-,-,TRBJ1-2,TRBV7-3,CASSYRGGDGYTF,TGTGCCAGCAGCTACCGGGGGGGGGATGGCTACACCTTC
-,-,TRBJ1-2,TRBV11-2,CASSSESYGYTF,TGTGCCAGCAGCTCCGAATCCTATGGCTACACCTTC
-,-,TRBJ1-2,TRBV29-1,CSVEDSRGLGGYTF,TGCAGCGTTGAAGACAGCCGGGGCCTTGGCGGCTACACCTTC
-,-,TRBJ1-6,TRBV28,CAIRPAGEYSPLHF,TGTGCCATACGCCCAGCAGGAGAATATTCACCCCTCCACTTT
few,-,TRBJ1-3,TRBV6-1,CASRGGSGNTIYF,TGTGCCAGCAGGGGTGGCTCTGGAAACACCATATATTTT
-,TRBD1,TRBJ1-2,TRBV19,CASRKPGGNYGYTF,TGTGCCAGCAGAAAACCAGGGGGGAACTATGGCTACACCTTC
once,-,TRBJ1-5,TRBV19,CASSILGSWRNQPQHF,TGTGCCAGTAGTATTCTAGGCAGTTGGAGAAATCAGCCCCAGCATTTT
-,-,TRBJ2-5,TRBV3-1,CASSSVLTSPAETQYF,TGTGCCAGCAGCAGCGTCCTTACTAGCCCCGCAGAGACCCAGTACTTC
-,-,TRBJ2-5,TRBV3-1,CASSQDRRGYF,TGTGCCAGCAGCCAAGATCGTCGGGGGTACTTC
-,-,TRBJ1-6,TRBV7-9,CASLGSALSPLHF,TGTGCCAGCCTAGGTAGCGCTCTGTCACCCCTCCACTTT
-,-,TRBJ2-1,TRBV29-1,CSVEGRKNNEQFF,TGCAGCGTTGAAGGACGGAAAAACAATGAGCAGTTCTTC
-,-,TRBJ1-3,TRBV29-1,CSVTVGSGNTIYF,TGCAGCGTTACGGTCGGCTCTGGAAACACCATATATTTT
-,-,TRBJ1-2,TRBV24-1,CATSDDSYGYTF,TGTGCCACCAGTGATGACAGCTATGGCTACACCTTC
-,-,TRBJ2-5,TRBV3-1,CASSPPRETQYF,TGTGCCAGCAGCCCCCCGAGGGAGACCCAGTACTTC
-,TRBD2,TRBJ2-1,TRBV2,CASRRLADSYNEQFF,TGTGCCAGCAGACGACTAGCGGACTCCTACAATGAGCAGTTCTTC
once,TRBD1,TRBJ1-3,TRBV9,CASSPNAGTGTDTIYF,TGTGCCAGCAGCCCAAACGCCGGGACAGGGACGGACACCATATATTTT
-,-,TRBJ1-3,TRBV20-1,CSASKTVGNTIYF,TGCAGTGCTAGCAAAACAGTAGGAAACACCATATATTTT
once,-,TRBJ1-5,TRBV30,CAWSVGRKGQPQHF,TGTGCCTGGAGTGTGGGGAGGAAAGGGCAGCCCCAGCATTTT
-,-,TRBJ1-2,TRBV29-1,CSVEEMGQGNPNYGYTF,TGCAGCGTTGAAGAAATGGGCCAGGGTAACCCAAACTATGGCTACACCTTC
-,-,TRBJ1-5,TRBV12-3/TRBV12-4,CASTGRDQPQHF,TGTGCCAGTACTGGGCGGGATCAGCCCCAGCATTTT
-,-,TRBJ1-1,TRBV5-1,CASSLSRWIGHVTEAFF,TGCGCCAGCAGCTTGTCGCGTTGGATCGGCCACGTCACTGAAGCTTTCTTT
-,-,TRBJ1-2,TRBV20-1,CSARYLDRGYTF,TGCAGTGCCCGCTACCTTGATCGGGGCTACACCTTC
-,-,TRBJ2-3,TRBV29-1,CSVDQGNTDTQYF,TGCAGCGTTGATCAGGGAAACACAGATACGCAGTATTTT
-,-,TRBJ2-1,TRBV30,CAWPLYNEQFF,TGTGCCTGGCCGCTATACAATGAGCAGTTCTTC
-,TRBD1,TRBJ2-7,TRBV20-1,CSARARTGWYEQYF,TGCAGTGCTAGAGCTCGGACAGGGTGGTACGAGCAGTACTTC
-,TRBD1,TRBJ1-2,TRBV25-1,CASSPTGNGYTF,TGTGCCAGCTCCCCGACAGGGAATGGCTACACCTTC
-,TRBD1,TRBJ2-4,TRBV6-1,CASSATGQGRLFGKNIQYF,TGTGCCAGCAGTGCGACGGGACAGGGTCGTCTCTTCGGCAAAAACATTCAGTACTTC
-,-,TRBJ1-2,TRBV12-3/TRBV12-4,CASSLASNSDGYTF,TGTGCCAGCAGTTTAGCGTCTAATTCCGATGGCTACACCTTC
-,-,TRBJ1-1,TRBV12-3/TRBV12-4,CASSYPGPSNTEAFF,TGTGCCAGCAGTTACCCGGGACCCTCGAACACTGAAGCTTTCTTT
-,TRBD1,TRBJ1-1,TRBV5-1,CASSPGRQGKNTEAFF,TGCGCCAGCAGCCCCGGCCGACAGGGGAAGAACACTGAAGCTTTCTTT
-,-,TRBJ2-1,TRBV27,CASSFWGGARDEQFF,TGTGCCAGCAGTTTTTGGGGGGGGGCCAGAGATGAGCAGTTCTTC
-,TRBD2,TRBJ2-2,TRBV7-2,CASSLFTSGGATGELFF,TGTGCCAGCAGCTTATTTACTAGCGGGGGGGCCACCGGGGAGCTGTTTTTT
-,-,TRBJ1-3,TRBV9,CASSARTDSGNTIYF,TGTGCCAGCAGCGCCCGGACCGACTCTGGAAACACCATATATTTT
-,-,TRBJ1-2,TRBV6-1,CASKGPNSYGYTF,TGTGCCAGCAAGGGACCGAACTCCTATGGCTACACCTTC
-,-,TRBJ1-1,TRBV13,CASSYPGRTEAFF,TGTGCCAGCAGCTATCCAGGGAGGACTGAAGCTTTCTTT
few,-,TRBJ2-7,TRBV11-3,CASIPPMGTSPYEQYF,TGTGCCAGCATCCCCCCGATGGGGACCTCCCCCTACGAGCAGTACTTC
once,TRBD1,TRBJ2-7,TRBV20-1,CSASDRRGGEQYF,TGCAGTGCCTCGGACAGGAGAGGGGGAGAGCAGTACTTC
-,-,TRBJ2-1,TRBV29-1,CSVGVGSYNEQFF,TGCAGCGTTGGGGTTGGCTCCTACAATGAGCAGTTCTTC
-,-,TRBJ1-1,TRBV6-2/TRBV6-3,CASSYLQGSEAFF,TGTGCCAGCAGTTACCTACAGGGCTCTGAAGCTTTCTTT
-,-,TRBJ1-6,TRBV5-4,CASTLWGYNSPLHF,TGTGCCAGCACCTTATGGGGGTATAATTCACCCCTCCACTTT
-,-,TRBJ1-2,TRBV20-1,CSARAGGVHGYTF,TGCAGTGCCAGAGCGGGCGGGGTACATGGCTACACCTTC
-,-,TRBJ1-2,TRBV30,CAWSPRTVVSTRKGYTF,TGTGCCTGGAGCCCACGGACAGTCGTGTCGACACGTAAGGGCTACACCTTC